This T cell receptor beta chain was captured by sequencing in a study of cytomegalovirus exposure and HLA in healthy donors. Primers for the PCR totalled 60 Vbeta and 13 Jbeta. Sequencing was performed with immunoSEQ multiplex PCR; in TCRdb, only in-frame clones are kept and a portion is missing. The sample has around 120,000 clones, just under 80% seen once. This clone appeared once. Its target is unknown. General study findings and limits: Earlier findings revealed that most TCR beta V segments proved productive either about 87% or about 30% of the time.

This CDR3 comprises 16 residues. V lost 4 bases and J lost 5; bases outside the gene matches: 10. CDR1 and CDR2 from the germline V gene are WSHSY and SAAADI. The specimen sequenced was PBMCs. This chain uses TRBV10-2 with TRBJ2-5, with 10 bases lining up with TRBD2. The sequence derives from a woman between 40 and 50 years old in good health and CMV-seronegative. The CDR3 nucleotides are TGCGCCAGCAGTGGGGCCCTAGCGGGAGATGGGGAGACCCAGTACTTC. Translation gives CASSGALAGDGETQYF.